The rows below give T cell receptor beta chains drawn from one sample of a study of a mutant IDH1 vaccine in newly diagnosed glioma. No antigens are known for them. Profiled with immunoSEQ multiplex PCR; TCRdb holds only in-frame clones, not every one. The table lists about 38,000 clones, 70% to 80% of them singletons. This sample comprised PBMCs, obtained from a glioma patient whose treatment included an IDH1 peptide vaccine. The source of these receptors is a man between 40 and 49 years old with glioma. The CDR3 runs from the conserved cysteine through the conserved F or W. D genes are given only for firm matches. Some rows have no size entry. The others give once, few or many, or a class for an expanded clone.

clone_size d_call j_call v_call cdr3_aa cdr3_nt
. TRBD1 TRBJ1-4 TRBV4-2 CASSRATGRDEKLFF TGTGCCAGCAGCCGGGCGACAGGGCGAGATGAAAAACTGTTTTTT
. TRBD1 TRBJ2-7 TRBV18 CASSPQTGDLSYEQYF TGTGCCAGCTCACCTCAGACAGGGGACCTCTCCTACGAGCAGTACTTC
. TRBD2 TRBJ2-2 TRBV10-3 CAISDLAGATTGELFF TGTGCCATCAGTGACTTAGCGGGGGCTACAACCGGGGAGCTGTTTTTT
. . TRBJ1-3 TRBV25-1 CASSFSGGNTIYF TGTGCCAGCAGTTTCTCTGGGGGAAACACCATATATTTT
. TRBD1 TRBJ2-7 TRBV13 CASSTQWDRSYEQYF TGTGCCAGCAGCACGCAATGGGACAGATCCTACGAGCAGTACTTC
. TRBD1 TRBJ2-7 TRBV6-5 CASSYGGTGGYEQYF TGTGCCAGCAGTTACGGCGGGACAGGAGGGTACGAGCAGTACTTC
. TRBD1 TRBJ2-5 TRBV27 CASSTRQGQETQYF TGTGCCAGCAGTACCCGACAGGGGCAAGAGACCCAGTACTTC
few . TRBJ1-5 TRBV2 CASSGQGASNQPQHF TGTGCCAGCAGTGGGCAGGGTGCTAGCAATCAGCCCCAGCATTTT
. . TRBJ1-2 TRBV11-2 CASSSLQGRGGYTF TGTGCCAGCAGCTCCCTACAGGGACGAGGGGGCTACACCTTC
. . TRBJ2-7 TRBV30 CAWSAQAYEQYF TGTGCCTGGAGTGCACAGGCCTACGAGCAGTACTTC
. . TRBJ2-3 TRBV7-9 CASSSRTARDTQYF TGTGCCAGCAGCTCCCGGACGGCGCGAGATACGCAGTATTTT
. . TRBJ2-7 TRBV5-1 CASSSSYEQYF TGCGCCAGCAGCTCCTCCTACGAGCAGTACTTC
. . TRBJ1-4 TRBV21-1 CASSKMPLDRPNEKLFF TGTGCCAGCAGCAAAATGCCCCTCGACAGACCTAATGAAAAACTGTTTTTT
. . TRBJ1-6 TRBV29-1 CSVKTASSYNSPLHF TGCAGCGTGAAGACTGCTAGCTCCTATAATTCACCCCTCCACTTT
few TRBD1 TRBJ1-1 TRBV10-3 CAIRGTGGNTEAFF TGTGCCATCAGGGGGACAGGGGGGAACACTGAAGCTTTCTTT
. . TRBJ1-1 TRBV18 CASSPIQRNTEAFF TGTGCCAGCTCACCAATACAGAGAAACACTGAAGCTTTCTTT
. . TRBJ1-5 TRBV7-8 CASSQDSNQPQHF TGTGCCAGCAGCCAAGATAGCAATCAGCCCCAGCATTTT
. . TRBJ1-2 TRBV5-4 CASSLGANYGYTF TGTGCCAGCAGCTTAGGAGCAAACTATGGCTACACCTTC
few . TRBJ1-5 TRBV4-2 CASSQLGDPVNQPQHF TGTGCCAGCAGCCAATTGGGGGATCCCGTCAATCAGCCCCAGCATTTT
. . TRBJ1-1 TRBV2 CASSDSWGTEAFF TGTGCCAGCAGTGACAGCTGGGGCACTGAAGCTTTCTTT
. . TRBJ1-1 TRBV20-1 CSSKGLTEAFF TGCAGCTCCAAGGGGCTCACTGAAGCTTTCTTT
. . TRBJ1-4 TRBV20-1 CSARIYEKLFF TGCAGTGCTAGAATTTATGAAAAACTGTTTTTT
. . TRBJ2-1 TRBV10-1 CASSEVPGSNEQFF TGCGCCAGCAGTGAGGTGCCAGGCAGCAACGAGCAGTTCTTC
. . TRBJ2-2 TRBV7-9 CASCHSNTGELFF TGTGCCAGCTGTCACTCGAACACCGGGGAGCTGTTTTTT
. . TRBJ1-6 TRBV4-1 CASSQDQWSSYNSPLHF TGCGCCAGCAGCCAAGATCAGTGGAGCTCCTATAATTCACCCCTCCACTTT
. TRBD1 TRBJ1-2 TRBV2 CASSEEGQGAGGYTF TGTGCCAGCAGTGAAGAGGGACAGGGGGCAGGCGGCTACACCTTC
. . TRBJ1-6 TRBV30 CAWTGSRSPLHF TGTGCCTGGACGGGGTCAAGATCACCCCTCCACTTT
. . TRBJ1-1 TRBV30 CAWSVPNANTEAFF TGTGCCTGGAGTGTACCGAACGCGAACACTGAAGCTTTCTTT
once . TRBJ2-5 TRBV6-5 CASSFSVEGTQETQYF TGTGCCAGCAGTTTTTCTGTCGAGGGGACTCAAGAGACCCAGTACTTC